This entry lists 32 T cell receptor beta chains sequenced from one sample in a study of T cells in Graves' hyperthyroidism and ophthalmopathy. RNA transcripts gave rise to amplified TCR beta CDR3 regions. During a first-round RT-PCR of the TCR CDR3, the HTBI primer set was used. TCRdb fed the multiplex PCR reads into MiXCR, producing one record per CDR3 protein. This table holds hundreds of thousands of distinct CDR3 sequences, about 14% found once. The sequenced sample was blood. Receptor source: a woman between 18 and 29 years old with Graves' hyperthyroidism.

V usage is TRBV4-3 and J usage is TRBJ2-1; D is ambiguous. The V and J ends lost 0 bases and 5 bases respectively, with 8 bases between them. Germline CDR1 reads LGHNA; CDR2 reads YSLEER. The CDR3 spans 14 residues. CDR3 in DNA: TGCGCCAGCAGCCAAGATAACACGGACAATGAGCAGTTCTTC. Translating gives CASSQDNTDNEQFF.

This clonotype was counted many times. The CDR3 spells CASSALGQGPYEQYF. CDR3 coding DNA: TGTGCCAGCAGCGCTCTCGGGCAGGGTCCCTACGAGCAGTACTTC. The chain joins TRBV7-9 to TRBJ2-7, with D possibly being TRBD1 (5 bases). This CDR3 is 15 amino acids long. Germline V gene sequence: CDR1 SEHNR, CDR2 FQNEAQ (reference sequence). V was shortened by 5 bases and J by 2 bases, with 16 bases between the two germline ends.

The rearrangement uses TRBV4-3 and TRBJ1-1; D unresolved. Trimming removed 5 bases from V and 4 bases from J, with 14 bases in between. Germline CDR1 is LGHNA and CDR2 is YSLEER. This CDR3 has 14 amino acids. CDR3 sequence reads: CASSYSTVGTEAFF. In DNA, the CDR3 is TGCGCCAGCAGCTACTCTACGGTGGGCACTGAAGCTTTCTTT.

The V and J genes are TRBV28 and TRBJ2-7; 9 positions agree with TRBD1. Germline CDR1 is MDHEN and CDR2 is SYDVKM. This CDR3 contains 21 residues. V gave up 0 bases and J gave up 2 bases; unmatched junction bases: 20. CDR3 coding DNA: TGTGCCAGCAGTTTATGGCCATACAGGGGGCTGGAGGGGAGCGGGGCCTACGAGCAGTACTTC. It yields the protein CASSLWPYRGLEGSGAYEQYF.

This clonotype appeared many times. V and J are TRBV28 and TRBJ1-5, with 7 bases lining up with TRBD1. CDR1 MDHEN and CDR2 SYDVKM come from the germline V gene. The trim removed 2 bases at V and 5 bases at J, leaving 6 bases unmatched. CDR3 size: 15 residues. CDR3 residues: CASSLRGQRYQPQHF. CDR3 in DNA: TGTGCCAGCAGTTTAAGGGGACAGAGATATCAGCCCCAGCATTTT.

The table lists this clonotype with many counts. The chain has TRBV28 and TRBJ2-4, with 7 bases that match TRBD1. CDR1 is MDHEN and CDR2 is SYDVKM in the germline V gene. The CDR3 consists of 15 residues. J was trimmed by 7 bases and V by 6 bases; bases with no gene match: 12. Here the CDR3 DNA reads TGTGCCAGCAGCCCCGCCCTGACAGGGCCCAACATTCAGTACTTC. It specifies CASSPALTGPNIQYF. Full variable domain (outside the CDR3, taken from reference TRBV28 and TRBJ2-4): DVKVTQSSRYLVKRTGEKVFLECVQDMDHENMFWYRQDPGLGLRLIYFSYDVKMKEKGDIPEGYSVSREKKERFSLILESASTNQTSMYLCASSPALTGPNIQYFGAGTRLSVL.

This clonotype was detected a few times. The chain recombines TRBV7-2 with TRBJ2-7; tentatively, D is TRBD2 (7 bases). The CDR3 spans 16 residues. V lost 1 base and J 0 bases, leaving 13 bases between the germline ends. Germline V gene sequence: CDR1 SGHTA, CDR2 FQGNSA. The CDR3 sequence: CASSLEGEGSSYEQYF. In DNA, the CDR3 is TGTGCCAGCAGCTTAGAGGGGGAGGGTAGCTCCTACGAGCAGTACTTC. The variable domain in full, completed from reference TRBV7-2 and TRBJ2-7, reads GAGVSQSPSNKVTEKGKDVELRCDPISGHTALYWYRQSLGQGLEFLIYFQGNSAPDKSGLPSDRFSAERTGGSVSTLTIQRTQQEDSAVYLCASSLEGEGSSYEQYFGPGTRLTVT.

The chain recombines TRBV7-9 with TRBJ2-2; a possible D gene is TRBD1 (5 bases). The CDR3 runs to 17 residues. Trimming took 4 bases from V and 0 from J, leaving 15 bases between them. Germline-derived CDR1 and CDR2 are SEHNR and FQNEAQ (reference sequence). CDR3 in amino acids: CASSSFAGATNTGELFF. CDR3 nucleotides: TGTGCCAGCAGCTCATTCGCTGGGGCTACGAACACCGGGGAGCTGTTTTTT.

The sample holds a few counts of this clonotype. This chain connects TRBV29-1 to TRBJ2-1; D is ambiguous. Looked up from germline, CDR1 is SQVTM and CDR2 is ANQGSEA. This CDR3 contains 12 residues. V was shortened by 1 base and J by 6 bases, with 7 bases between the two germline ends. The chain's CDR3 is CSVEANSNEQFF. DNA for the CDR3: TGCAGCGTTGAAGCCAACTCCAATGAGCAGTTCTTC.

The chain employs TRBV6-2 or TRBV6-3 and TRBJ2-6; TRBD2 matches at 7 bases. This CDR3 has 17 residues. With 6 bases clipped from V and 0 bases from J, the junction kept 8 bases outside the gene matches. CDR1 is MNHEY, CDR2 SVGEGT, per germline. The CDR3 spells CASSSGRPSSGANVLTF. The CDR3 DNA sequence: TGTGCCAGCAGCTCCGGGAGGCCTAGCTCTGGGGCCAACGTCCTGACTTTC.

This clonotype was counted a few times. The CDR3, as DNA: TGTGCCAGCAGTGGGGGCAGCCTGGGGACCCAGTACTTC. The encoded protein is CASSGGSLGTQYF. The genes are TRBV2 and TRBJ2-5; maybe TRBD1 (5 bases). V was pared by 4 bases and J by 7 bases, with 13 bases between. Germline lookup yields CDR1 SNHLY and CDR2 FYNNEI. The CDR3 sequence is 13 residues long.

V usage is TRBV6-2 or TRBV6-3 and J usage is TRBJ1-4; D unresolved. CDR1 and CDR2 (germline): MNHEY, SVGEGT. Between the trimmed V and J ends, which lost 4 bases and 8 bases, there was a span of 14 bases. This CDR3 comprises 14 residues. The CDR3 nucleotides read TGTGCCAGCAGTTCGGTGGCTCACCCCGAAAAACTGTTTTTT. Encoded protein: CASSSVAHPEKLFF.

This clonotype was detected ten times or more. The chain is built from TRBV11-1 and TRBJ2-7; D remains ambiguous. Germline values: CDR1 SGHAT, CDR2 FQDESV (reference sequence). V was cut by 2 bases and J by 3 bases, with 14 bases left in between. The CDR3 is 15 amino acids. The CDR3 loop is CASSLPRGSSYEQYF. In DNA, the CDR3 is TGTGCCAGCAGCTTACCCCGCGGCTCAAGCTACGAGCAGTACTTC.

Details on this clonotype: It may be a read error: a sequence one base away is much more abundant. J is TRBJ2-7 and V is TRBV7-9; 8 bases map to TRBD2. Near its end, the DNA agrees better with TRBJ2-1, so the J call may be wrong. There are 16 residues in the CDR3. Germline CDR1 and CDR2: SEHNR and FQNEAQ (reference sequence). CDR3 residues: CASSPAAGAIYYEQFF. CDR3 nucleotide sequence: TGTGCCAGCAGCCCAGCAGCGGGAGCGATTTACTACGAGCAGTTCTTC.

This clonotype came up a few times. The CDR3, as DNA: TGCAGTGCCAGCCCCCTTCGGGCCAAAAACATTCAGTACTTC. Its translation is CSASPLRAKNIQYF. This chain joins TRBV20-1 and TRBJ2-4, with D uncertain. CDR3 length: 14 amino acids. Per germline, CDR1 DFQATT and CDR2 SNEGSKA (reference sequence). V lost 6 bases to trimming and J lost 1 base, with 13 bases between them.

This clonotype was observed at least ten times. The chain recombines TRBV6-1 with TRBJ1-1; 9 bases align to TRBD1. Trimming cost V 7 bases and J 2 bases; bases outside gene matches: 11. This CDR3 region has 16 residues. Looked up from germline, CDR1 is MNHNS and CDR2 is SASEGT. The CDR3 spells CASKGTGSVRNTEAFF. CDR3 nucleotide sequence: TGTGCCAGCAAAGGGACAGGGTCGGTGAGAAACACTGAAGCTTTCTTT.

The chain couples TRBV28 to TRBJ2-1, with D tentatively TRBD2 (5 bases). There are 20 residues in the CDR3. Trimming shortened V by 6 bases and J by 1 base, and 28 bases separated the two germline ends. Per germline, CDR1 MDHEN and CDR2 SYDVKM. DNA for the CDR3: TGTGCCAGCAGCTTTCTTCCCGGGTACGGAGGTATTCAGTCCTACAATGAGCAGTTCTTC. It codes for CASSFLPGYGGIQSYNEQFF. Full variable domain (outside the CDR3, taken from reference TRBV28 and TRBJ2-1): DVKVTQSSRYLVKRTGEKVFLECVQDMDHENMFWYRQDPGLGLRLIYFSYDVKMKEKGDIPEGYSVSREKKERFSLILESASTNQTSMYLCASSFLPGYGGIQSYNEQFFGPGTRLTVL.

This clonotype was seen many times. J is TRBJ2-5 and V is TRBV2, with D tentatively TRBD2 (6 bases). The CDR3 is 14 amino acids. Germline assignment: CDR1 SNHLY and CDR2 FYNNEI. Trimming left V 6 bases short and J 4 bases short, with 15 bases between. The CDR3 bases are TGTGCCAGCAGGGCGGGACGAAGTGGAGAGACCCAGTACTTC. Amino acid sequence: CASRAGRSGETQYF.

The rearrangement uses TRBV7-3 and TRBJ1-1; D perhaps matches TRBD1 (6 bases). Per the germline V gene, CDR1 is SGHTA and CDR2 is FQGTGA. V lost 5 bases and J 4 bases, leaving 17 bases between the germline ends. The CDR3 length is 15 residues. The chain's CDR3 is CASSPKTGWGTEAFF. The CDR3 coding sequence is TGTGCCAGCAGCCCAAAGACAGGCTGGGGCACTGAAGCTTTCTTT.

Ten or more counts support this clonotype. The genes are TRBV11-3 and TRBJ2-5, with D maybe TRBD1 (5 bases). V was clipped by 5 bases and J by 2 bases, with 15 bases between them. The CDR3 is 15 residues long. CDR1 is SGHNT and CDR2 is YENEEA in the germline V gene. For the CDR3, the DNA is TGTGCCAGCAGCGGCAGGGTAGGGCAGCAAGAGACCCAGTACTTC. Its translation is CASSGRVGQQETQYF.

This clonotype was counted a few times. V and J are TRBV20-1 and TRBJ2-1, with 9 nucleotides matching TRBD2. Germline assignment: CDR1 DFQATT and CDR2 SNEGSKA (reference sequence). The V and J ends lost 3 bases and 10 bases, in that order; junction bases with no gene match: 7. The length of the CDR3 is 13 residues. The CDR3 loop is CSARSLAGLEQFF. In nucleotides, the CDR3 is TGCAGTGCTAGGTCCCTAGCGGGATTGGAGCAGTTCTTC.

The chain couples TRBV6-1 to TRBJ2-3; 7 bases are a match to TRBD1. Germline assignment: CDR1 MNHNS and CDR2 SASEGT. There are 16 residues in the CDR3. The V gene end was trimmed by 5 bases and the J gene end by 1 base; junction bases not matched to a gene: 9. This CDR3 reads CASSYRKGQGTDTQYF. The CDR3 DNA is TGTGCCAGCAGTTATAGGAAAGGACAGGGCACAGATACGCAGTATTTT.

The gene calls are TRBV19 and TRBJ1-1, with D hard to call. Trimming removed 6 bases from V and 4 bases from J, with 18 bases in between. Germline V lookup: CDR1 LNHDA, CDR2 SQIVND (reference sequence). CDR3 size: 15 residues. In nucleotides, the CDR3 is TGTGCCAGTAGGGGGTTGACATTTGGTAGCACTGAAGCTTTCTTT. Translating it yields CASRGLTFGSTEAFF.

This chain connects TRBV20-1 to TRBJ1-1, with a tentative D call TRBD1 (5 bases). Deletions cut 3 bases from V and 4 bases from J, with 9 bases between. The germline CDR1 and CDR2 sequences are DFQATT and SNEGSKA (reference sequence). The CDR3 extends over 12 amino acids. The CDR3 DNA sequence: TGCAGTGCTAGGTGGGGGGGCACTGAAGCTTTCTTT. It specifies CSARWGGTEAFF.

This clonotype was recorded at least ten times. The chain couples TRBV28 to TRBJ2-5; TRBD2 matches 10 bases. CDR1 and CDR2 from the germline V gene are MDHEN and SYDVKM. The CDR3 totals 15 residues. With V trimmed by 5 bases and J by 5 bases, 8 bases remained unmatched. This CDR3 reads CASSDRTSGIETQYF. CDR3 bases: TGTGCCAGCAGTGACCGTACTAGCGGGATTGAGACCCAGTACTTC.

In this sample, this clonotype turned up many times. CDR3 sequence (DNA): TGTGCCAGCAGCTTTGGACTGCTCAAAGGGAACACTGAAGCTTTCTTT. This codes for CASSFGLLKGNTEAFF. This chain joins TRBV7-2 and TRBJ1-1; D is undetermined. Trimming took 3 bases from V and 1 from J, leaving 15 bases between them. This CDR3 comprises 16 residues. The germline V gene encodes CDR1 SGHTA and CDR2 FQGNSA.

J is TRBJ2-7 and V is TRBV5-1; D is perhaps TRBD1 (7 bases). Trimming removed 2 bases from V and 3 bases from J, with 18 bases in between. Looked up from germline, CDR1 is SGHRS and CDR2 is YFSETQ. The CDR3 has 16 residues. The CDR3 is CASSFQVQGGFYEQYF. The CDR3 DNA sequence: TGCGCCAGCAGCTTTCAAGTGCAGGGGGGTTTCTACGAGCAGTACTTC.

This clonotype was recorded a few times. J is TRBJ2-6 and V is TRBV25-1; tentatively, D is TRBD1 (6 bases). V lost 2 bases and J lost 4, with 9 bases in between. From germline, CDR1 is MGHDK and CDR2 SYGVNS. The CDR3 is 15 amino acids. CDR3 sequence reads: CASSEKGTGANVLTF. The CDR3 nucleotides are TGTGCCAGCAGTGAAAAGGGGACAGGGGCCAACGTCCTGACTTTC. Supplemented by reference TRBV25-1 and TRBJ2-6, the full variable domain reads EADIYQTPRYLVIGTGKKITLECSQTMGHDKMYWYQQDPGMELHLIHYSYGVNSTEKGDLSSESTVSRIRTEHFPLTLESARPSHTSQYLCASSEKGTGANVLTFGAGSRLTVL.

This clonotype came up many times. This chain connects TRBV12-3 or TRBV12-4 to TRBJ2-1, with 14 bases fitting TRBD2. With 6 bases clipped from V and 4 bases from J, the junction kept 8 bases outside the gene matches. The CDR3 sequence is 17 residues long. The CDR3 DNA reads as TGTGCCAGCAGGGAGGGACTAGCGGGAGTGGGGTACAATGAGCAGTTCTTC. Protein: CASREGLAGVGYNEQFF.

This clonotype was detected only a few times. CDR3 sequence: CASSEDSGRNTIYF. CDR3 bases: TGTGCCAGCAGTGAAGACAGTGGACGAAACACCATATATTTT. The rearrangement links TRBV6-1 to TRBJ1-3, with unresolved D. Germline CDR1 reads MNHNS; CDR2 reads SASEGT. V dropped 1 base and J dropped 5 bases, with 9 bases sitting between them. The CDR3 is made up of 14 amino acids.

This clonotype was counted at least ten times. The genes are TRBV30 and TRBJ1-1; possibly TRBD1 for D (5 bases). This CDR3 has 13 amino acids. V lost 4 bases, J lost 1 base, and 10 bases lay in between. Germline CDR1 reads GTSNPN; CDR2 reads SVGIG (reference sequence). The CDR3 spells CAWKRQGNTEAFF. CDR3 sequence (DNA): TGTGCCTGGAAGCGGCAGGGGAACACTGAAGCTTTCTTT.

The V gene is TRBV19, the J gene TRBJ1-4; no reliable D call. Germline-derived CDR1 and CDR2 are LNHDA and SQIVND (reference sequence). Trimming cost V 8 bases and J 4 bases, with 8 bases left between them. The CDR3 contains 12 residues. The CDR3 sequence: CASGDFNEKLFF. The CDR3 DNA sequence: TGTGCCAGTGGGGATTTTAATGAAAAACTGTTTTTT.